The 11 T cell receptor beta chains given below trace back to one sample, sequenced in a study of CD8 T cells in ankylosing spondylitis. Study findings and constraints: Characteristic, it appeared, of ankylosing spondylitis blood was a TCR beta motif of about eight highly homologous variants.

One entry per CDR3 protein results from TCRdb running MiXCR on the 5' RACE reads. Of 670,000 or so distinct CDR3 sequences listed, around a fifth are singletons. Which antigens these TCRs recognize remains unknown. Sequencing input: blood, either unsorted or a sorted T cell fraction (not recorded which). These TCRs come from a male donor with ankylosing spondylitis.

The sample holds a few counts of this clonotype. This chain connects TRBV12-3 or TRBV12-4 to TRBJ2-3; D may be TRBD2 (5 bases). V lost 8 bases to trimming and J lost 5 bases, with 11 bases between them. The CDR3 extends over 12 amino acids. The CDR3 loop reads CASGRSGDTQYF. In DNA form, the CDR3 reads TGTGCCAGCGGACGCAGCGGAGATACGCAGTATTTT.

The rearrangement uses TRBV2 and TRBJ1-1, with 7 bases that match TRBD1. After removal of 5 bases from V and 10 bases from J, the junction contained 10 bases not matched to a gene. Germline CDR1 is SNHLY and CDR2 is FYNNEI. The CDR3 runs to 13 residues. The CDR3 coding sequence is TGTGCCAGCAGTTCTGACAGGGCCACTCGAGCTTTCTTT. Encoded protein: CASSSDRATRAFF.

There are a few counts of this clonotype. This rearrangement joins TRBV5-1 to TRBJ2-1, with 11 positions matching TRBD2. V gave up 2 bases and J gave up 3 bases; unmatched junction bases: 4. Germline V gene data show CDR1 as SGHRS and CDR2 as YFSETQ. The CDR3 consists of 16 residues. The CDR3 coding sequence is TGCGCCAGCAGCTTACTAGCGGGAGTGGTCTACAATGAGCAGTTCTTC. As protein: CASSLLAGVVYNEQFF. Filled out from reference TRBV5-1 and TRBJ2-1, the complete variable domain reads KAGVTQTPRYLIKTRGQQVTLSCSPISGHRSVSWYQQTPGQGLQFLFEYFSETQRNKGNFPGRFSGRQFSNSRSEMNVSTLELGDSALYLCASSLLAGVVYNEQFFGPGTRLTVL.

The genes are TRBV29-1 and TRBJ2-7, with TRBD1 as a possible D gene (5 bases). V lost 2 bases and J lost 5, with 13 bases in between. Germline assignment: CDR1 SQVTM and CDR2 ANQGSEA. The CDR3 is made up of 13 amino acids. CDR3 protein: CSVERAGLHEQYF. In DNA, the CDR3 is TGCAGCGTTGAAAGGGCAGGGCTCCACGAGCAGTACTTC.

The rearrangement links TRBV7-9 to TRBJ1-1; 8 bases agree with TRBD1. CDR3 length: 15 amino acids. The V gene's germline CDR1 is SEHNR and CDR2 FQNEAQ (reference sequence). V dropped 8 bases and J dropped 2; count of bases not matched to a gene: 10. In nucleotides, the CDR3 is TGTGCCAGCCGGGACCAAGACAGGGGAAACACTGAAGCTTTCTTT. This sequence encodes CASRDQDRGNTEAFF.

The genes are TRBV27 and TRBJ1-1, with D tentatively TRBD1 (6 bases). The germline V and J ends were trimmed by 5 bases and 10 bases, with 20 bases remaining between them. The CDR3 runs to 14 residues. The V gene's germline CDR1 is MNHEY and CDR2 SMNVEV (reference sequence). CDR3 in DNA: TGTGCCAGCAGTCCTCGACAGGCCCGGGAAGGAGCTTTCTTT. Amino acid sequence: CASSPRQAREGAFF.

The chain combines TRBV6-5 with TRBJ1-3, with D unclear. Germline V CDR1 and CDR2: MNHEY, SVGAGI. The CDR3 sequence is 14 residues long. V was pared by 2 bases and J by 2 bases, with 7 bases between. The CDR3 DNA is TGTGCCAGCAGTTACCGAGGGACTGGAAACACCATATATTTT. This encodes CASSYRGTGNTIYF.

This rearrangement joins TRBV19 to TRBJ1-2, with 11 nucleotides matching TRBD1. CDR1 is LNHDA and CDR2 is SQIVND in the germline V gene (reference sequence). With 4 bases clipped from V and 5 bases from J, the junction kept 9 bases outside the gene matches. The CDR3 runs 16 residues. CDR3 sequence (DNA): TGTGCCAGTAGTACCACCCGGACAGGGGGCTCGTATGGCTACACCTTC. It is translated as CASSTTRTGGSYGYTF.

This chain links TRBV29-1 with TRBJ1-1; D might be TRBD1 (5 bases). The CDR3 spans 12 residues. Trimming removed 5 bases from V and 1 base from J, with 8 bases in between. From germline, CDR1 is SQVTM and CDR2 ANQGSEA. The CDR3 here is CSVPQGNTEAFF. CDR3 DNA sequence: TGCAGCGTTCCTCAGGGGAACACTGAAGCTTTCTTT.

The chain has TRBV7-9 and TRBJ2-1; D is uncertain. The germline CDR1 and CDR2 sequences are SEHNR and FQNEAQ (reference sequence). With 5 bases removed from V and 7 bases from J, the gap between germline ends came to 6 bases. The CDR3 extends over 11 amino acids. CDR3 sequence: CASSAFNEQFF. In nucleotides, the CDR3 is TGTGCCAGCAGCGCGTTTAATGAGCAGTTCTTC.

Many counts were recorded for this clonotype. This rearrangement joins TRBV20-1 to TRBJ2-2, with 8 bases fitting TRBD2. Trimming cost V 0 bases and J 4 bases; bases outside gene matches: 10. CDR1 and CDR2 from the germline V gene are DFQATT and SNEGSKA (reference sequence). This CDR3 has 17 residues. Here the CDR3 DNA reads TGCAGTGCTAGAGATGCCCGGACAGCGGGAGCCACCGGGGAGCTGTTTTTT. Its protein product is CSARDARTAGATGELFF.